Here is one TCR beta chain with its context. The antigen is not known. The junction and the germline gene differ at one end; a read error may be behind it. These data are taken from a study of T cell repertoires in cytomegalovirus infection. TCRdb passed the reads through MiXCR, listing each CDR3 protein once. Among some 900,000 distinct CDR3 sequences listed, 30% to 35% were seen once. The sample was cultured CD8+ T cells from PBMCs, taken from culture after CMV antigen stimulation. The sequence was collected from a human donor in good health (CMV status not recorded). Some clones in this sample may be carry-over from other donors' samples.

The CDR3 DNA sequence: TGTACCAGCAGCTTAGTTGGCGGGGATGGGGCCAACGTCCTGACTTTC. Residues: CTSSLVGGDGANVLTF. V is TRBV7-6 and J is TRBJ2-6; TRBD2 is a possible D gene (6 bases). Per germline, CDR1 SGHVS and CDR2 FNYEAQ. This CDR3 is 16 amino acids long.